This T cell receptor beta chain was recorded in a study of T cell repertoires in cytomegalovirus infection. Study-wide context: Indicated by public TCR beta signatures were CMV infection and matching HLA type.

TCRdb re-called the reads through MiXCR, storing one row per CDR3 protein. The sample contains some 920,000 distinct CDR3 sequences, 30% to 40% of which appear only once. Concerning this clonotype itself: What it binds is unknown.

Overall study findings and caveats: Cumulative frequency of public TCR beta families picked out carriers of CMV plus the relevant HLA. HLA-C-restricted CMV-specific TCR beta clonotypes prevailed in the ex vivo response.

The CDR3 contains 16 residues. Germline V gene data show CDR1 as MGHDK and CDR2 as SYGVNS. V lost 0 bases to trimming and J lost 3 bases, with 14 bases between them. The specimen was cultured CD8+ T cells from PBMCs, collected from culture after CMV antigen stimulation. The origin of this receptor is a human donor in good health (CMV status not recorded). Some clones in this sample may be carry-over from other donors' samples. The gene calls are TRBV25-1 and TRBJ2-5; D perhaps matches TRBD2 (6 bases). In DNA form, the CDR3 reads TGTGCCAGCAGTGAATATTTTGCGGGGCCCGAAGAGACCCAGTACTTC. Its protein product is CASSEYFAGPEETQYF.